Following are 2 T cell receptor beta chains from one sample sequenced in a study of neurological immune-mediated disorders. Each CDR3 protein gets one entry after TCRdb re-called the 5' RACE reads with MiXCR. The sample shows 120,000 or so distinct CDR3 sequences, about 3.2% of them seen only once. Sequences were obtained from PBMCs. The receptors were sampled from a woman between 25 and 40 years old with multiple sclerosis.

This clonotype has ten or more counts. The V and J genes are TRBV20-1 and TRBJ2-5, with a possible D match to TRBD2 (6 bases). Trimming removed 0 bases from V and 3 bases from J, with 14 bases in between. CDR3 length equals 15 residues. CDR1 is DFQATT and CDR2 is SNEGSKA in the germline V gene (reference sequence). Written as DNA, the CDR3 is TGCAGTGCTAGAGATCTAACTAGCAGCAAAGAGACCCAGTACTTC. It codes for CSARDLTSSKETQYF.

This clonotype was detected many times. The chain recombines TRBV2 with TRBJ1-5; D remains unclear. The germline V gene encodes CDR1 SNHLY and CDR2 FYNNEI. The V end was cut by 1 base, the J end by 9 bases, with 13 bases between. This CDR3 region has 14 residues. CDR3: CASSEVAEPRPQHF. The CDR3 DNA reads TGTGCCAGCAGTGAAGTGGCTGAGCCGCGGCCCCAGCATTTT.